The 7 T cell receptor beta chains below come from one sample, sequenced in a study of blood T cell repertoires in COVID-19. Here immunoSEQ multiplex PCR was the method, and the copy in TCRdb shows in-frame clones only, minus some. In the table there are 200,000 to 300,000 clones, roughly 82% of which are singletons. The sample consisted of peripheral blood. The receptor source for this set is an elderly woman with COVID-19, enrolled during active disease.

The chain combines TRBV4-2 with TRBJ1-4; D is ambiguous. V gave up 1 base and J gave up 5 bases, with 11 bases separating them. This CDR3 contains 15 residues. Germline loops: CDR1 LGHNA, CDR2 YNFKEQ. CDR3 nucleotides: TGTGCCAGCAGCCAAGCCGGGCGGGTGAATGAAAAACTGTTTTTT. The encoded protein is CASSQAGRVNEKLFF.

The chain links TRBV5-1 to TRBJ2-2; 7 bases are shared with TRBD1. Germline CDR1 SGHRS, CDR2 YFSETQ. This CDR3 region has 14 residues. V trimming: 4 bases; J trimming: 1 base; junction bases outside the gene matches: 1. As DNA, the CDR3 is TGCGCCAGCAGCGCAGGGGGGAACACCGGGGAGCTGTTTTTT. It translates to CASSAGGNTGELFF. The full variable domain, its missing parts supplied by reference TRBV5-1 and TRBJ2-2, is KAGVTQTPRYLIKTRGQQVTLSCSPISGHRSVSWYQQTPGQGLQFLFEYFSETQRNKGNFPGRFSGRQFSNSRSEMNVSTLELGDSALYLCASSAGGNTGELFFGEGSRLTVL.

This chain connects TRBV3-1 (or the pseudogene TRBV3-2) to TRBJ2-1; 8 positions match TRBD2. Germline-derived CDR1 and CDR2 are LGHDT and YNNKEL (reference sequence). The CDR3 runs 16 residues. With 0 bases clipped from V and 3 bases from J, the junction kept 4 bases outside the gene matches. This CDR3 is CASSQDGGARYNEQFF. The CDR3 DNA is TGTGCCAGCAGCCAAGACGGGGGGGCCCGCTACAATGAGCAGTTCTTC.

The genes are TRBV5-6 and TRBJ2-3; tentative D call: TRBD1 (6 bases). The germline CDR1 and CDR2 sequences are SGHDT and YYEEEE. V shed 1 base and J shed 2 bases, with 11 bases lying between them. The CDR3 length is 15 residues. The DNA for the CDR3 is TGTGCCAGCAGCTTGAAGGGACACTTCACAGATACGCAGTATTTT. It specifies CASSLKGHFTDTQYF.

The chain couples TRBV4-3 to TRBJ1-4; 7 nucleotides agree with TRBD1. The V gene's germline CDR1 is LGHNA and CDR2 YSLEER. There are 16 residues in the CDR3. The V and J ends lost 0 bases and 8 bases, in that order; junction bases with no gene match: 9. This CDR3 reads CASSQDLGQLGEKLFF. The CDR3 DNA sequence: TGCGCCAGCAGCCAAGATCTGGGACAGCTAGGGGAAAAACTGTTTTTT.

The chain recombines TRBV28 with TRBJ1-5; TRBD1 agrees at 10 bases. The CDR3 consists of 14 residues. Germline CDR1 MDHEN, CDR2 SYDVKM. After removal of 7 bases from V and 6 bases from J, the junction contained 6 bases not matched to a gene. The CDR3 DNA is TGTGCCAGCACGACAGGGGGCTTGGCTCAGCCCCAGCATTTT. It yields the protein CASTTGGLAQPQHF. Filled out from reference TRBV28 and TRBJ1-5, the complete variable domain reads DVKVTQSSRYLVKRTGEKVFLECVQDMDHENMFWYRQDPGLGLRLIYFSYDVKMKEKGDIPEGYSVSREKKERFSLILESASTNQTSMYLCASTTGGLAQPQHFGDGTRLSIL.

The rearrangement links TRBV7-8 to TRBJ2-7; D may be TRBD2 (6 bases). The germline V gene has CDR1 SGHVS and CDR2 FQNEAQ. The CDR3 contains 15 residues. V lost 2 bases and J lost 2, with 13 bases in between. The CDR3 sequence is CASSLRGGVTYEQYV. The CDR3 region has the DNA TGTGCCAGCAGCTTACGCGGCGGGGTAACCTACGAGCAGTACGTC.